The TCR beta chain under discussion was sequenced for a study of beta chain features in type 1 diabetes. As for this clone: The target antigen is unknown.

The CDR3 loop spans 14 amino acids. Trimming stripped 3 bases from V and 5 bases from J, with 13 bases between. Germline V gives CDR1 MDHEN, CDR2 SYDVKM. Whole-study results and caveats: Researchers caution that PCR might favor shorter templates, equally among patients and controls. Cells that show high TCR expression could be over-represented by cDNA sequencing. Shorter TCRB CDR3s, moderately but significantly so, marked every one of the four CD4+ subsets in Type 1 diabetes patients. VDJ junctions from type 1 diabetes patients carried fewer insertions and larger deletions. The influence of HLA type on TCRB rearrangement stayed undetermined.

Reverse transcription of all isolated RNA meant that expressed TCRB transcripts were sequenced. Assay used: immunoSEQ multiplex PCR; TCRdb lists only in-frame clones, some missing. Here the sample spans a few hundred thousand clones, 15% to 20% being singletons. The gene calls are TRBV28 and TRBJ1-2; D is unclear. The clonotype originates from a man aged 30 to 45 with type 1 diabetes. Sequencing input: naive CD4+ T cells from blood. For the CDR3, the DNA is TGTGCCAGCAGTTTGGCCCCCATGGATTATGGCTACACCTTC. Residues: CASSLAPMDYGYTF.